Presented here are 5 T cell receptor beta chains from one specimen sequenced in a study of T cell responses to AZD1222 COVID-19 vaccine. Sequencing was performed with immunoSEQ multiplex PCR; in TCRdb, only in-frame clones are kept and a portion is missing. Among approximately 120,000 clones listed, roughly 88% were seen once. The sample in question was peripheral blood, obtained 28 days after the second AZD1222 dose. These receptors were collected from an adult who received the AZD1222 COVID-19 vaccine.

The chain joins TRBV30 to TRBJ1-6; no firm D call. The V end lost 4 bases, the J end lost 5 bases, and 9 bases lay between the germline ends. This CDR3 comprises 13 residues. The germline CDR1 and CDR2 sequences are GTSNPN and SVGIG (reference sequence). Here the CDR3 DNA reads TGTGCCTGGATGGTCAACGATAATTCACCCCTCCACTTT. Its translation: CAWMVNDNSPLHF.

This clone was seen once. The chain employs TRBV6-5 and TRBJ2-7; D remains unclear. Germline V gene lookup returns CDR1 MNHEY and CDR2 SVGAGI. This CDR3 has 11 amino acids. The V gene lost 0 bases and the J gene lost 7 bases, with 4 bases spanning the gap. CDR3 amino acids: CASSYSGEQYF. The DNA for the CDR3 is TGTGCCAGCAGTTACTCGGGAGAGCAGTACTTC.

This clone turned up a few times. The V and J genes are TRBV24-1 and TRBJ2-5; 10 bases line up with TRBD1. The J segment lost 5 bases and the V segment lost 6 bases, leaving 8 bases of the junction unmatched. The CDR3 covers 15 residues. Per the germline V gene, CDR1 is KGHDR and CDR2 is SFDVKD. The CDR3 nucleotides are TGTGCCACCAGTCCCGGGACAGGGGTTTTTGAGACCCAGTACTTC. This sequence encodes CATSPGTGVFETQYF.

The chain uses TRBV6-1 and TRBJ1-5; D remains unclear. V was cut by 2 bases and J by 4 bases, with 6 bases left in between. This CDR3 has 13 amino acids. Germline CDR1 and CDR2: MNHNS and SASEGT. The CDR3 reads CASSERENQPQHF. CDR3 nucleotide sequence: TGTGCCAGCAGTGAAAGGGAAAATCAGCCCCAGCATTTT.

This chain connects TRBV4-2 to TRBJ2-7, with 10 bases identical to TRBD2. V shed 1 base and J 2 bases; nucleotides not matched to a gene: 11. The CDR3 is 18 amino acids. Germline V gene sequence: CDR1 LGHNA, CDR2 YNFKEQ. The DNA for the CDR3 is TGTGCCAGCAGCCAAGCCACGGGAGGTAGCGGGGGGACCTACGAGCAGTACTTC. Translating gives CASSQATGGSGGTYEQYF.